The 19 T cell receptor beta chains listed next were all sequenced from one sample in a study of early T cells in non-severe SARS-CoV-2 infection. From the 5' RACE reads, TCRdb called clonotypes with MiXCR, one entry per CDR3 protein. The sample has roughly 70,000 distinct CDR3 sequences; about 13% are singletons. The specimen sequenced was whole blood. These receptors all come from an adult who was a healthcare worker with PCR-confirmed SARS-CoV-2 infection or an uninfected control (not recorded which).

This clonotype was recorded a few times. The V and J genes are TRBV12-3 or TRBV12-4 and TRBJ2-7; TRBD2 agrees at 7 bases. The CDR3 contains 13 residues. V dropped 6 bases and J dropped 7; count of bases not matched to a gene: 9. As DNA, the CDR3 is TGTGCCAGCAGACGGGACTACCCTAAGGAGCAGTACTTC. This sequence encodes CASRRDYPKEQYF.

V and J are TRBV5-1 and TRBJ2-2; the D is unclear. V was pared by 7 bases and J by 0 bases, with 10 bases between. Germline assignment: CDR1 SGHRS and CDR2 YFSETQ. This CDR3 has 14 residues. CDR3 region: CASFPTTNTGELFF. The CDR3 nucleotides read TGCGCCAGCTTCCCCACTACGAACACCGGGGAGCTGTTTTTT.

The table lists this clonotype with many counts. The chain recombines TRBV24-1 with TRBJ2-3, with a possible D match to TRBD2 (6 bases). Germline V CDR1 and CDR2: KGHDR, SFDVKD. Trimming took off 4 bases at V and 2 bases at J, with 9 bases between the two ends. This CDR3 has 14 residues. The CDR3 sequence is CATSESGVTDTQYF. Written as DNA, the CDR3 is TGTGCCACCAGTGAGTCGGGGGTCACAGATACGCAGTATTTT.

A few counts support this clonotype. V and J are TRBV7-2 and TRBJ2-1, with 8 bases matching TRBD2. CDR1 and CDR2 from the germline V gene are SGHTA and FQGNSA. This CDR3 has 15 residues. J gave up 4 bases and V 5 bases, and 7 bases lay outside the gene matches. CDR3 loop: CASSLSGMGYNEQFF. CDR3 DNA: TGTGCCAGCAGCCTTAGCGGGATGGGGTACAATGAGCAGTTCTTC.

V and J are TRBV10-2 and TRBJ2-5; 13 bases are shared with TRBD2. Germline CDR1 is WSHSY and CDR2 is SAAADI. V was clipped by 0 bases and J by 3 bases; unmatched bases: 4. The CDR3 totals 17 residues. The CDR3 bases are TGCGCCAGCAGTGAGTCTAAGGGACTAGCGGGAAAAGAGACCCAGTACTTC. Translating gives CASSESKGLAGKETQYF.

This clonotype was picked up a small number of times. This chain uses TRBV15 with TRBJ2-3; 7 bases are a match to TRBD2. CDR3 length equals 15 residues. The trim removed 5 bases at V and 4 bases at J, leaving 9 bases unmatched. Germline-derived CDR1 and CDR2 are LNHNV and YYDKDF (reference sequence). CDR3 protein: CATSLQGLVSDTQYF. As DNA, the CDR3 is TGTGCCACCAGCCTCCAAGGACTAGTCTCAGATACGCAGTATTTT.

This clonotype occurred many times. V gene TRBV11-2 combines with J gene TRBJ2-3, with 8 bases fitting TRBD2. Trimming removed 5 bases from V and 4 bases from J; junction bases left unmatched: 14. From germline, CDR1 is SGHAT and CDR2 FQNNGV. This CDR3 is built from 17 residues. The CDR3 is CASSPVGLAGSADTQYF. In DNA form, the CDR3 reads TGTGCCAGCAGCCCAGTAGGCTTAGCGGGATCCGCAGATACGCAGTATTTT.

This clonotype was counted between two and nine times. The chain recombines TRBV5-4 with TRBJ2-3; 8 bases match TRBD1. V was pared by 5 bases and J by 2 bases, with 10 bases of the junction left unmatched. The CDR3 has 16 residues. In germline, CDR1 is SGHNT, CDR2 YYREEE (reference sequence). CDR3 sequence reads: CASRGETGAFTDTQYF. DNA for the CDR3: TGTGCCAGCAGGGGGGAGACAGGGGCCTTCACAGATACGCAGTATTTT. Together with reference TRBV5-4 and TRBJ2-3, the CDR3 gives the full variable domain: ETGVTQSPTHLIKTRGQQVTLRCSSQSGHNTVSWYQQALGQGPQFIFQYYREEENGRGNFPPRFSGLQFPNYSSELNVNALELDDSALYLCASRGETGAFTDTQYFGPGTRLTVL.

The chain has TRBV19 and TRBJ2-6, with TRBD1 identical over 7 bases. The CDR3 sequence is 19 residues long. With 1 base clipped from V and 1 base from J, the junction kept 10 bases outside the gene matches. Germline assignment: CDR1 LNHDA and CDR2 SQIVND (reference sequence). CDR3 DNA sequence: TGTGCCAGTAGTATAGTAGACAGGGTCCCCATTTCTGGGGCCAACGTCCTGACTTTC. Its protein product is CASSIVDRVPISGANVLTF.

This clonotype has just a few counts. J is TRBJ2-1 and V is TRBV29-1, with D perhaps assigned TRBD1 or TRBD2 (5 bases each). This CDR3 has 11 residues. The germline gives CDR1 SQVTM, CDR2 ANQGSEA. V lost 4 bases, J lost 10 bases, and 11 bases lay in between. In DNA form, the CDR3 reads TGCAGCGTTGGCCGCTGGGGGGAGCAGTTCTTC. Translating gives CSVGRWGEQFF.

This clonotype showed up many times. CDR3 sequence: CASSEQTGYGYTF. CDR3 bases: TGTGCCAGCAGTGAACAGACAGGTTATGGCTACACCTTC. The rearrangement joins TRBV27 to TRBJ1-2, with D perhaps TRBD1 (6 bases). Trimming removed 5 bases from V and 5 bases from J, with 12 bases in between. The CDR3 has 13 amino acids. Per the germline V gene, CDR1 is MNHEY and CDR2 is SMNVEV (reference sequence).

This chain connects TRBV28 to TRBJ2-1, with 8 bases aligning to TRBD2. V lost 1 base, J lost 4 bases, and 6 bases stayed unmatched. CDR3 length equals 16 residues. Germline CDR1 MDHEN, CDR2 SYDVKM. This chain's CDR3 is CASSLSSGQTYNEQFF. In DNA form, the CDR3 reads TGTGCCAGCAGTTTATCTAGCGGGCAGACTTACAATGAGCAGTTCTTC.

This chain links TRBV7-8 with TRBJ2-1, with TRBD1 as a possible D gene (6 bases). The CDR3 sequence is 15 residues long. Per germline, CDR1 SGHVS and CDR2 FQNEAQ. Deletions cut 1 base from V and 5 bases from J, with 12 bases between. The CDR3 protein is CASSLEGTSHNEQFF. Written as DNA, the CDR3 is TGTGCCAGCAGCTTAGAAGGGACATCGCACAATGAGCAGTTCTTC.

This clonotype has ten or more counts. This chain uses TRBV5-5 with TRBJ2-7, with TRBD2 matching 8 bases. CDR1 SGHKS and CDR2 YYEKEE come from the germline V gene (reference sequence). The CDR3 covers 14 residues. V shed 6 bases, J shed 2 bases, and the junction held 7 bases outside the gene matches. This CDR3 reads CASTTLADTYEQYF. For the CDR3, the DNA is TGTGCCAGCACCACACTAGCGGACACCTACGAGCAGTACTTC. The full variable domain, its missing parts supplied by reference TRBV5-5 and TRBJ2-7, is DAGVTQSPTHLIKTRGQQVTLRCSPISGHKSVSWYQQVLGQGPQFIFQYYEKEERGRGNFPDRFSARQFPNYSSELNVNALLLGDSALYLCASTTLADTYEQYFGPGTRLTVT.

J is TRBJ1-2 and V is TRBV28; D is perhaps TRBD1 (6 bases). CDR1 and CDR2 (germline): MDHEN, SYDVKM. V shed 7 bases and J shed 6 bases, with 15 bases lying between them. CDR3 size: 13 residues. The CDR3 here is CASKGGGLDGYTF. DNA for the CDR3: TGTGCCAGCAAGGGGGGCGGCTTGGATGGCTACACCTTC.

This clonotype has a handful of counts. The CDR3 sequence is CASSAQTILVTGELFF. The CDR3 coding sequence is TGTGCCAGCAGCGCTCAGACCATCCTAGTAACCGGGGAGCTGTTTTTT. The chain carries TRBV7-2 and TRBJ2-2; D not certain. Germline V CDR1 and CDR2: SGHTA, FQGNSA. The CDR3 has 16 amino acids. Trimming cost V 5 bases and J 5 bases, with 18 bases left between them.

This clonotype occurred many times. The J gene is TRBJ1-1, the V gene TRBV12-3 or TRBV12-4, with D unresolved. The CDR3 extends over 15 amino acids. Trimming pared 5 bases from V and 1 base from J, leaving 14 bases between. The CDR3 region is CASSPFLSPNTEAFF. The CDR3 DNA is TGTGCCAGCAGTCCATTTCTGAGCCCGAACACTGAAGCTTTCTTT.

The chain carries TRBV5-1 and TRBJ2-5; 8 bases map to TRBD2. The germline CDR1 and CDR2 sequences are SGHRS and YFSETQ. The CDR3 spans 15 residues. V shed 2 bases, J shed 5 bases, and the junction held 8 bases outside the gene matches. As DNA, the CDR3 is TGCGCCAGCAGCTTAACCAGCGGGAGCTTCGAGACCCAGTACTTC. Its translation: CASSLTSGSFETQYF. The variable domain in full, with the rest retrieved from reference TRBV5-1 and TRBJ2-5, is KAGVTQTPRYLIKTRGQQVTLSCSPISGHRSVSWYQQTPGQGLQFLFEYFSETQRNKGNFPGRFSGRQFSNSRSEMNVSTLELGDSALYLCASSLTSGSFETQYFGPGTRLLVL.

This clonotype was seen repeatedly, ten times or more. The rearrangement joins TRBV14 to TRBJ1-1; D not certain. In germline, CDR1 is SGHDN, CDR2 FVKESK. The CDR3 is made up of 13 amino acids. With 3 bases removed from V and 0 bases from J, the gap between germline ends came to 5 bases. CDR3 bases: TGTGCCAGCAGCCAGAACCTGAACACTGAAGCTTTCTTT. It specifies CASSQNLNTEAFF.